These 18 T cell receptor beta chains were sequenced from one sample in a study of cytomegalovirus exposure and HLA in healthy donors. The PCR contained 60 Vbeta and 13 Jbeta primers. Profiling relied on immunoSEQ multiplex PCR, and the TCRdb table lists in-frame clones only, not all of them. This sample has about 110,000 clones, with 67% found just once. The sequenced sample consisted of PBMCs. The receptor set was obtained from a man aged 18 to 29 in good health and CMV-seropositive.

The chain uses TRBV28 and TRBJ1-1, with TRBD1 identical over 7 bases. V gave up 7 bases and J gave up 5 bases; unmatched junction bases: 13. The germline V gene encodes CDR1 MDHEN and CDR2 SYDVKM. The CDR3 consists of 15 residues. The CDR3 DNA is TGTGCCAGCATTGAACAGGGCCCAGGGGGGACTGAAGCTTTCTTT. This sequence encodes CASIEQGPGGTEAFF.

The CDR3 DNA sequence: TGCGCCAGCAGCTTGCGACAGTATAATGAAAAACTGTTTTTT. Its translation: CASSLRQYNEKLFF. The rearrangement uses TRBV5-1 and TRBJ1-4; TRBD1 might be the D (5 bases). The CDR3 covers 14 residues. Germline V CDR1 and CDR2: SGHRS, YFSETQ. Trimming shortened V by 1 base and J by 4 bases, and 8 bases separated the two germline ends.

CDR3 residues: CASSLPGQGIETQYF. The CDR3 bases are TGCGCCAGCAGCTTACCGGGACAGGGGATCGAGACCCAGTACTTC. This sequence joins TRBV5-1 and TRBJ2-5; TRBD1 aligns across 10 bases. This CDR3 contains 15 residues. The J segment lost 5 bases and the V segment lost 2 bases, leaving 6 bases of the junction unmatched. The germline CDR1 and CDR2 sequences are SGHRS and YFSETQ.

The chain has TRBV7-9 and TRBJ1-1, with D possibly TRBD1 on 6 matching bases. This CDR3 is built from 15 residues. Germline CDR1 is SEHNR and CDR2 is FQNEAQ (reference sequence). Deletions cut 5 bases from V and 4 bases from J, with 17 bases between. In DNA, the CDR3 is TGTGCCAGCAGCCCTTACAGGGTCGGAGGCACTGAAGCTTTCTTT. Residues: CASSPYRVGGTEAFF.

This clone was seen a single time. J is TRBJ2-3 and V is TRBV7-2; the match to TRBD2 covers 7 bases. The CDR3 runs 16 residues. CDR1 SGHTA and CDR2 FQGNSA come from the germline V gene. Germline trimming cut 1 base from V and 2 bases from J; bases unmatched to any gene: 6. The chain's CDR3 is CASSLVGGGITDTQYF. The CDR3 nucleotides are TGTGCCAGCAGCTTAGTCGGCGGGGGTATCACAGATACGCAGTATTTT.

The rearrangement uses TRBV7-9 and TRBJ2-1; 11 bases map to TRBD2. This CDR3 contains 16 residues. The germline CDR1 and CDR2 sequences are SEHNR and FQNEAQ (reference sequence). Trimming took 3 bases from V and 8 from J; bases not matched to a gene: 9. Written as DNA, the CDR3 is TGTGCCAGCAGCTTTGGGCTAGCGGGGGGTGTGGATGAGCAGTTCTTC. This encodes CASSFGLAGGVDEQFF. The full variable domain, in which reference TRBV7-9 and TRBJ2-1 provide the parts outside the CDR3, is DTGVSQNPRHKITKRGQNVTFRCDPISEHNRLYWYRQTLGQGPEFLTYFQNEAQLEKSRLLSDRFSAERPKGSFSTLEIQRTEQGDSAMYLCASSFGLAGGVDEQFFGPGTRLTVL.

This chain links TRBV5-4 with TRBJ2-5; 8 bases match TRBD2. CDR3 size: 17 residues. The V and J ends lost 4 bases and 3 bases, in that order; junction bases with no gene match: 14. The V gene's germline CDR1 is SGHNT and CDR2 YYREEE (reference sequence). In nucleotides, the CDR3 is TGTGCCAGCAGCCCTAGACGGGGGGGCGTAGTTAAAGAGACCCAGTACTTC. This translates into CASSPRRGGVVKETQYF.

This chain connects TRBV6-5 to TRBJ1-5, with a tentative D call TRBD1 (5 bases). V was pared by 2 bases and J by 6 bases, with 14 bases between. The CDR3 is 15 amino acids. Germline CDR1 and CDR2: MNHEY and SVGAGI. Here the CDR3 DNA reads TGTGCCAGCAGTTACGGGCAGGGCACGGGTCAGCCCCAGCATTTT. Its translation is CASSYGQGTGQPQHF.

The CDR3 DNA follows: TGTGCCAGCAGCCAAGACTCGGGGGACGAGCAGTACTTC. The encoded protein is CASSQDSGDEQYF. The V and J genes are TRBV7-9 and TRBJ2-7, with D possibly matching TRBD2 (6 bases). The CDR3 has 13 amino acids. Germline-derived CDR1 and CDR2 are SEHNR and FQNEAQ (reference sequence). V lost 5 bases, J lost 5 bases, and 13 bases lay in between.

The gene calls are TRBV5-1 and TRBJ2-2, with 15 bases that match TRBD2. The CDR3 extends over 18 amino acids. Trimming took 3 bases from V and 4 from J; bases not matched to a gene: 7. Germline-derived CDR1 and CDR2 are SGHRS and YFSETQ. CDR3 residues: CASSSGLAGGFATGELFF. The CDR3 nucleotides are TGCGCCAGCAGCTCAGGACTAGCGGGGGGGTTCGCCACCGGGGAGCTGTTTTTT.

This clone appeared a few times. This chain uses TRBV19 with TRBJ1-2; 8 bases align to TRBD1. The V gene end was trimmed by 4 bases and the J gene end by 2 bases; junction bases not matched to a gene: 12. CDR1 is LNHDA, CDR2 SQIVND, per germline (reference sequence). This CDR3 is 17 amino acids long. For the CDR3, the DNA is TGTGCCAGTAGTACCCGCCGTGGACAGGGACTAAACTATGGCTACACCTTC. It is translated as CASSTRRGQGLNYGYTF.

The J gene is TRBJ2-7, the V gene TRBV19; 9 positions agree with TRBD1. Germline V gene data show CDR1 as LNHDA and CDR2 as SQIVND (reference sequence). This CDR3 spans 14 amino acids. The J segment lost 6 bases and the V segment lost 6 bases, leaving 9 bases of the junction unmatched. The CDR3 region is CASRRTGESGEQYV. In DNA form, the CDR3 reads TGTGCCAGTAGGAGGACAGGGGAATCTGGCGAGCAGTACGTC.

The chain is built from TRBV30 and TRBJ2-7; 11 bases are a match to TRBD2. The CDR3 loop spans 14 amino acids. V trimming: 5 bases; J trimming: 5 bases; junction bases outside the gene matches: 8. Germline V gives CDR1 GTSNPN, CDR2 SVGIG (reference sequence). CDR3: CAWGSGLAGHEQYF. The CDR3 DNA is TGTGCCTGGGGCTCCGGACTAGCGGGCCACGAGCAGTACTTC.

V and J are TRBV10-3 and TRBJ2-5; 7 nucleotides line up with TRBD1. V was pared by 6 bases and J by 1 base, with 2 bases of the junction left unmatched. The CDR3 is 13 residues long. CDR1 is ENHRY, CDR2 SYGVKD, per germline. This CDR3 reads CAIRGTVQETQYF. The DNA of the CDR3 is TGTGCCATCAGGGGGACAGTCCAAGAGACCCAGTACTTC.

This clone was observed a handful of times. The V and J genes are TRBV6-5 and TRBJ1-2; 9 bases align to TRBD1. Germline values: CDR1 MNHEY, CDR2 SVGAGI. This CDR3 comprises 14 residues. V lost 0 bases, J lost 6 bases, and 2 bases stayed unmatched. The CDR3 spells CASSYSNRGHGYTF. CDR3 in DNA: TGTGCCAGCAGTTACTCCAACAGGGGGCATGGCTACACCTTC.

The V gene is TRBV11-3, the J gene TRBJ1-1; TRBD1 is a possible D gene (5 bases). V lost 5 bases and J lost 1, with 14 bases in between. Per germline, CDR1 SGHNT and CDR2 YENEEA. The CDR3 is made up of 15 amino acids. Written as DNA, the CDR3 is TGTGCCAGCAGCCTAGGCAGGGTGGGGAACACTGAAGCTTTCTTT. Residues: CASSLGRVGNTEAFF.

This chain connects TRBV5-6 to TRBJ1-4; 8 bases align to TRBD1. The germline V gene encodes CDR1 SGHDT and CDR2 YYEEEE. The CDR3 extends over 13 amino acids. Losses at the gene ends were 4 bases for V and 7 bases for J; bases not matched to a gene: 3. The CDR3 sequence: CASSGQGSEKLFF. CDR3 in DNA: TGTGCCAGCAGCGGACAGGGAAGTGAAAAACTGTTTTTT. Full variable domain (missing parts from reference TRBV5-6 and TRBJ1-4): DAGVTQSPTHLIKTRGQQVTLRCSPKSGHDTVSWYQQALGQGPQFIFQYYEEEERQRGNFPDRFSGHQFPNYSSELNVNALLLGDSALYLCASSGQGSEKLFFGSGTQLSVL.

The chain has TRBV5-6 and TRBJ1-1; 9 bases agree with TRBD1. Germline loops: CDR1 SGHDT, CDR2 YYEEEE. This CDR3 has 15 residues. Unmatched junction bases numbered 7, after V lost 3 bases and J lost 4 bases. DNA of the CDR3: TGTGCCAGCAGCTGGAGACAGGGGGTAAGCACTGAAGCTTTCTTT. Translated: CASSWRQGVSTEAFF.